This T cell receptor beta chain appears in the sequencing data of a study of spatial heterogeneity in lung cancer. Across the study: More beta-chain than alpha-chain sequences were consistently detected. The study observed each unique TCR and UMI combination more than ten times on average in raw reads.

At least ten counts were recorded for this clonotype. TCRdb re-called the 5' RACE reads through MiXCR, storing one row per CDR3 protein. The sample has a few thousand distinct CDR3 sequences, 6.5% to 7.5% seen once. The germline CDR1 and CDR2 sequences are KGHDR and SFDVKD. CDR3 length: 15 amino acids. The junction had 9 bases not matched to a gene; V was cut back by 7 bases and J by 3 bases. Time point defined: sample taken at primary tumor resection. Without sorting, whole RNA was sequenced from tumor, nontumor lung or frozen PBMC. The receptor comes from a male donor with early-stage non-small cell lung cancer. Here the sequenced sample was normal lung tissue next to the tumor, taken at surgery. This chain uses TRBV24-1 with TRBJ2-3; 7 bases are a match to TRBD1. This chain's CDR3 is CATRSAGGRTDTQYF. In DNA form, the CDR3 reads TGTGCCACCAGGTCAGCAGGGGGTAGGACAGATACGCAGTATTTT.